This T cell receptor beta chain was found in a study of blood T cell repertoires in COVID-19. Germline assignment: CDR1 MNHEY and CDR2 SMNVEV (reference sequence). The J segment lost 10 bases and the V segment lost 5 bases, leaving 5 bases of the junction unmatched. This CDR3 is built from 13 residues. This clone has only a few counts. Method: immunoSEQ multiplex PCR; TCRdb's copy keeps in-frame clones and lacks some. The sample carries 98,000 or so clones, 55% to 75% recorded once. The sequenced sample consisted of peripheral blood. The rearrangement links TRBV27 to TRBJ1-6; 7 bases are a match to TRBD1. This clonotype was sampled from a woman in her forties with acute or convalescent COVID-19. CDR3 sequence reads: CASSQGVGSPLHF. In DNA form, the CDR3 reads TGTGCCAGCAGTCAGGGGGTGGGATCACCCCTCCACTTT.